The following is a T cell receptor beta chain sequence with its context. The CDR3 runs 12 residues. The V end was cut by 1 base, the J end by 6 bases, with 6 bases between. Germline V gene sequence: CDR1 LGHDT, CDR2 YNNKEL (reference sequence). Generated by immunoSEQ multiplex PCR, the TCRdb table keeps only in-frame clones and is missing some. The table records fewer than 150,000 clones, around 80% of them present only once. The sample originates from a study of blood T cell repertoires in COVID-19. Overall study context: Donors in the United States, Italy and Spain gave samples during acute or convalescent COVID-19. From T cells, B-cell-depleted T cells, or PBMCs came the material, which was cDNA or gDNA.

The J gene is TRBJ1-2, the V gene TRBV3-1 (or the pseudogene TRBV3-2); D remains ambiguous. Material for sequencing was peripheral blood. This receptor was identified in a woman over 75 in a cohort sampled during active or convalescent COVID-19. The CDR3 bases are TGTGCCAGCAGCCAAGGGGGAGATGGCTACACCTTC. Residues: CASSQGGDGYTF.